One and the same sample provided the 7 T cell receptor beta chains below, sequenced in a study of shared clonotypes between healthy human individuals. The data were produced by immunoSEQ multiplex PCR, yet TCRdb's version contains in-frame clones alone and is incomplete. There are some 470,000 clones in the sample; over 65% occur only once, and roughly 13% lies in the top ten. The sequencing input was PBMCs. These receptors all stem from a woman between 35 and 50 years old in good health. Some clones in this sample may be carry-over from other donors' samples.

This clone was counted only a few times. The V call is TRBV5-5, the J call TRBJ1-2; 9 nucleotides match TRBD1. The CDR3 consists of 15 residues. Germline V gene data show CDR1 as SGHKS and CDR2 as YYEKEE (reference sequence). The junction had 8 bases not matched to a gene; V was cut back by 4 bases and J by 4 bases. This chain's CDR3 is CASSLRTGETYGYTF. CDR3 sequence (DNA): TGTGCCAGCAGCCTACGGACAGGGGAAACCTATGGCTACACCTTC.

This clone was found once. The V gene is TRBV7-3, the J gene TRBJ2-1; D unclear. V was shortened by 1 base and J by 7 bases, with 5 bases between the two germline ends. Germline lookup yields CDR1 SGHTA and CDR2 FQGTGA. This CDR3 comprises 12 residues. CDR3 DNA sequence: TGTGCCAGCAGCTTAAGGGCGAATGAGCAGTTCTTC. It specifies CASSLRANEQFF.

V usage is TRBV2 and J usage is TRBJ1-2, with D unresolved. The germline CDR1 and CDR2 sequences are SNHLY and FYNNEI. The CDR3 has 13 residues. Trimming took off 6 bases at V and 5 bases at J, with 13 bases between the two ends. The CDR3 region is CASRYGDGYGYTF. The CDR3 coding sequence is TGTGCCAGCAGATACGGAGACGGTTATGGCTACACCTTC.

The gene calls are TRBV7-6 and TRBJ2-1, with a possible D match to TRBD2 (6 bases). This CDR3 has 17 amino acids. In germline, CDR1 is SGHVS, CDR2 FNYEAQ. The ends were cut back, 1 base at V and 3 bases at J, with 16 bases in the middle. This CDR3 reads CASSLDRGSGSYNEQFF. In DNA form, the CDR3 reads TGTGCCAGCAGCTTAGATCGTGGTAGCGGCAGCTACAATGAGCAGTTCTTC.

For this clone: In the same sample, other DNA sequences code for this CDR3. This chain joins TRBV9 and TRBJ2-1; 9 positions match TRBD2. The J segment lost 2 bases and the V segment lost 1 base, leaving 1 base of the junction unmatched. This CDR3 has 15 amino acids. Germline loops: CDR1 SGDLS, CDR2 YYNGEE. The chain's CDR3 is CASSVLAGAYNEQFF. CDR3 in DNA: TGTGCCAGCAGCGTATTAGCGGGAGCCTACAATGAGCAGTTCTTC.

This chain links TRBV10-3 with TRBJ2-2; 9 bases are a match to TRBD1. The length of the CDR3 is 17 residues. CDR1 is ENHRY, CDR2 SYGVKD, per germline. V shed 5 bases and J 2 bases; nucleotides not matched to a gene: 9. Written as DNA, the CDR3 is TGTGCCATCAGTATTTGGACAGGGGAGATCAACACCGGGGAGCTGTTTTTT. Its protein is CAISIWTGEINTGELFF.

The V gene is TRBV19, the J gene TRBJ2-2, with a possible D match to TRBD1 (6 bases). Trimming left V 7 bases short and J 3 bases short, with 12 bases between. Looked up from germline, CDR1 is LNHDA and CDR2 is SQIVND (reference sequence). CDR3 length: 14 residues. The CDR3 DNA sequence: TGTGCCAGTATACAGGCAGGGGACACCGGGGAGCTGTTTTTT. Translated, it gives CASIQAGDTGELFF. Full variable domain (missing parts from reference TRBV19 and TRBJ2-2): DGGITQSPKYLFRKEGQNVTLSCEQNLNHDAMYWYRQDPGQGLRLIYYSQIVNDFQKGDIAEGYSVSREKKESFPLTVTSAQKNPTAFYLCASIQAGDTGELFFGEGSRLTVL.